This is a list of T cell receptor beta chains from one sample in a study of quantifying T cell responses using KT2 cells. TCRdb used MiXCR to reprocess the UMI-ligation and nested PCR reads, holding one entry per CDR3 protein. The sample holds tens of thousands of distinct CDR3 sequences, 6% to 8% seen once. Sequenced sample: PBMCs spiked with cells of the T cell clone KT2. The receptors come from a human donor. Both conserved end residues are part of each CDR3. A D gene is named only where the DNA matches it firmly.

V	D	CDR3
TRBV10-3	-	CAISAGYSTDTQYF
TRBV20-1	TRBD2	CSATTGLAGGPVYNEQFF
TRBV3-1	-	CASSQGMAREQYF
TRBV10-3	-	CAISAWGSDYGYTF
TRBV12-3/TRBV12-4	-	CASSLVSNQPQHF
TRBV5-1	-	CASHEQGPLHF
TRBV13	-	CASSSRDEQYF
TRBV29-1	-	CSVVGSLTLGGYTF
TRBV20-1	-	CSARDAVTNEKLFF
TRBV27	TRBD2	CASSPGLAGAYTQYF
TRBV2	TRBD1	CASADLGTGAYEQYF
TRBV5-5	-	CASSSAGTSTEAFF
TRBV27	-	CASSPGGGRSYGYTF
TRBV29-1	-	CSVDGTTYNEQFF
TRBV19	-	CASSKSQGRVGTGELFF
TRBV2	-	CASSEIETQYF
TRBV12-3/TRBV12-4	TRBD1	CASSSRQGRNTEAFF
TRBV12-5	-	CASGTPQGEETQYF
TRBV5-1	-	CASSRRGESTDTQYF
TRBV7-2	-	CASSLAGYNSPLHF
TRBV12-3/TRBV12-4	-	CASSFSLETSYNEQFF
TRBV14	-	CASSQGFSGESYNEQFF
TRBV29-1	-	CSVEIGSTDTQYF
TRBV14	-	CASSLAGMNTEAFF
TRBV6-4	-	CASSDRGGDEQFF
TRBV7-2	-	CASSYRTYGYTF
TRBV2	-	CASTRIEAFF
TRBV6-5	-	CASGGGMINYEQYF
TRBV3-1	TRBD2	CASSHLGLGSTDTQYF
TRBV12-3/TRBV12-4	-	CASSFTYQPQHF
TRBV12-3/TRBV12-4	TRBD2	CASSPPSGGSTDTQYF
TRBV5-4	TRBD2	CASSARLAGWKTQYF
TRBV6-2/TRBV6-3	-	CASSYRTGTDTQYF
TRBV7-9	-	CASSSRGRLDTQYF
TRBV10-3	TRBD2	CAISDPGLAGQYNEQFF
TRBV18	-	CASSRLEQETQYF
TRBV5-5	-	CASSLGGSSGNTIYF
TRBV27	-	CASKVIGRGLSKEQYF
TRBV11-2	-	CASSLGATSYNEQFF
TRBV5-1	TRBD2	CASSLRQRGITDTQYF
TRBV28	TRBD1	CASSPGGPNTEAFF
TRBV4-1	-	CASSQRGGVVINEQFF
TRBV6-1	TRBD2	CASSELAGGYEQFF
TRBV24-1	-	CATSPGGAGGEKLFF
TRBV10-3	TRBD2	CAISERGGAGETQYF
TRBV20-1	TRBD2	CSARRSGRQRYNEQFF
TRBV11-3	TRBD2	CASSGGTSGSKYNEQFF
TRBV7-9	-	CASSFLSGDYTF